This T cell receptor beta chain was profiled in a study of tumor-infiltrating lymphocytes in localized non-small cell lung cancer. Study as a whole: Several tumor histologies, both smoking statuses, and some post-neoadjuvant chemotherapy samples were included. Tumor tissue and non-adjacent uninvolved lung came from each patient.

Sequencing was performed with immunoSEQ multiplex PCR; in TCRdb, only in-frame clones are kept and a portion is missing. This sample has under 4,000 clones, with 65% to 75% found just once. The CDR3 sequence is 15 residues long. V was trimmed by 5 bases and J by 4 bases, leaving 18 bases between them. Germline-derived CDR1 and CDR2 are MDHEN and SYDVKM. The sample was uninvolved lung tissue not adjacent to the tumor. The clonotype was recovered from a human donor with non-small cell lung cancer. The chain carries TRBV28 and TRBJ2-7, with D possibly TRBD1 on 8 matching bases. This CDR3 reads CASSLLGQGLYEQYF. CDR3 DNA: TGTGCCAGCAGTCTCCTCGGACAGGGACTATACGAGCAGTACTTC.